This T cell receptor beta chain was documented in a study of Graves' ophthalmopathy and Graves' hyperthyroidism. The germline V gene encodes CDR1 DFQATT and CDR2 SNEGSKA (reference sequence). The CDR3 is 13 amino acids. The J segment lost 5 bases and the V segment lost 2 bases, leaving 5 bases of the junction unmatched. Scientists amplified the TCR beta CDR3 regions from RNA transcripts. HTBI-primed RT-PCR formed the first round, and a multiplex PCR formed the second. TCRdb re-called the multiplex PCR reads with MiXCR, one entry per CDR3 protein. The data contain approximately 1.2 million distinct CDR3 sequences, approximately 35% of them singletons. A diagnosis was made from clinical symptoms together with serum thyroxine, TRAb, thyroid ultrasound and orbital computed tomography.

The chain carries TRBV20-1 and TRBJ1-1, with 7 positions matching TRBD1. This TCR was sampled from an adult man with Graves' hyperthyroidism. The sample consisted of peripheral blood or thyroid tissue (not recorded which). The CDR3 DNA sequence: TGCAGTGCTAGACCCCAGGGGGTAACTGAAGCTTTCTTT. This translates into CSARPQGVTEAFF.